Sequencing of this TCR beta chain was carried out in a study of shared clonotypes between healthy human individuals. Overall study: Per donor, CD8 memory used one plate, CD8 naive used two, CD4 memory used three and CD4 naive used three. General study findings and limits: With a few donors compared, roughly 4.9% of naive CD4 clonotypes were shared. Naive subsets generally exceeded memory subsets in estimated richness.

In the case of this clone: Its antigen is not known.

Only in-frame clones appear in the TCRdb table, and some are missing; sequencing was by immunoSEQ multiplex PCR. The sample shows 2 million or so clones, about 95% of them seen only once. The CDR3 totals 14 residues. J gave up 1 base and V 5 bases, and 5 bases lay outside the gene matches. Germline V CDR1 and CDR2: MNHNY, SVGAGI (reference sequence). Each of the donors was a healthy adult who was HIV-negative and had not had a recent acute infection or vaccination. Specimen: naive CD4+ T cells sorted from blood. The subset here: CD45RA+ positively selected. V gene TRBV6-6 combines with J gene TRBJ2-7, with 7 bases matching TRBD2. The origin of this receptor is a young man in good health. DNA for the CDR3: TGTGCCAGCAGTAGCGGGACTTTGTCCTACGAGCAGTACTTC. This gives the protein CASSSGTLSYEQYF.